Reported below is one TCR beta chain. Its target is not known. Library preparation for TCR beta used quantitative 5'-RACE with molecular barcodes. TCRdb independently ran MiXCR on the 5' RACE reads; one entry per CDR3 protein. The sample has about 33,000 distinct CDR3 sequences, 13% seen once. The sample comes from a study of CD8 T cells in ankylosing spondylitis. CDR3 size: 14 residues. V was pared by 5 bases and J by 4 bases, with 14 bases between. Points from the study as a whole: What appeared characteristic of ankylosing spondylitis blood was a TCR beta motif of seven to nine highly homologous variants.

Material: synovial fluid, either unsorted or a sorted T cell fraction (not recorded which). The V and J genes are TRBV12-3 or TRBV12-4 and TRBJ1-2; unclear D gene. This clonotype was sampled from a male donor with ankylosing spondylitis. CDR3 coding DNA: TGTGCCAGCAGTCCGGAGGGCCTAGCCTATGGCTACACCTTC. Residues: CASSPEGLAYGYTF.